A single sample is the source of the 21 T cell receptor beta chains below, sequenced in a study of metastatic and nonmetastatic thyroid tumors. TCRdb re-called the PCR reads through MiXCR. The data show approximately 28,000 clones, approximately 19% seen once. Every patient underwent thyroid surgery untreated. Sequenced sample: blood. The receptors derive from a female donor with papillary thyroid cancer or a benign thyroid nodule (not recorded which). Some clones in this sample may be carry-over from other donors' samples.

V gene TRBV3-1 combines with J gene TRBJ1-2; D not certain. This CDR3 region has 11 residues. V lost 4 bases, J lost 6 bases, and 6 bases lay in between. Germline CDR1 LGHDT, CDR2 YNNKEL (reference sequence). The DNA for the CDR3 is TGTGCCAGCAGCCTTAGGGATGGCTACACCTTC. It translates to CASSLRDGYTF.

This clone was picked up many times. The chain uses TRBV4-3 and TRBJ2-7; D remains unclear. V shed 2 bases and J shed 7 bases, with 15 bases lying between them. The CDR3 has 14 residues. CDR1 and CDR2 from the germline V gene are LGHNA and YSLEER. CDR3 sequence (DNA): TGCGCCAGCAGCCAATCCCCACTGAATGGAGAGCAGTACTTC. It yields the protein CASSQSPLNGEQYF.

This clone was detected a few times. The V call is TRBV6-4, the J call TRBJ2-7; TRBD2 matches 13 bases. Germline V gene lookup returns CDR1 MRHNA and CDR2 SNTAGT. V lost 6 bases to trimming and J lost 0 bases; unmatched junction nucleotides: 8. The CDR3 is made up of 17 amino acids. CDR3 sequence reads: CASRTSGGLVSSYEQYF. As DNA, the CDR3 is TGTGCCAGCAGGACTAGCGGGGGGCTCGTAAGCTCCTACGAGCAGTACTTC.

This chain connects TRBV5-1 to TRBJ2-5, with D maybe TRBD1 (6 bases). CDR3 length: 15 residues. Germline V gives CDR1 SGHRS, CDR2 YFSETQ. The germline V and J ends were trimmed by 4 bases and 5 bases, with 18 bases remaining between them. CDR3 amino acids: CASSTGPRQEETQYF. The CDR3 DNA follows: TGCGCCAGCAGCACGGGGCCGAGACAGGAGGAGACCCAGTACTTC.

The CDR3 DNA is TGCGCCAGCAGCCAAGCTCTAGCGGAGCGCACAGATACGCAGTATTTT. This translates into CASSQALAERTDTQYF. The chain links TRBV4-1 to TRBJ2-3, with 7 bases aligning to TRBD2. Germline V lookup: CDR1 MGHRA, CDR2 YSYEKL. The CDR3 sequence is 16 residues long. After removal of 1 base from V and 1 base from J, the junction contained 5 bases not matched to a gene.

In this sample, this clone turned up a few times. At one boundary the junction diverges from the germline segment, which might be a read error. V gene TRBV27 combines with J gene TRBJ2-1; 10 nucleotides agree with TRBD1. CDR1 and CDR2 (germline): MNHEY, SMNVEV (reference sequence). This CDR3 comprises 16 residues. The CDR3 sequence: CASSFRGTGVKSEHFF. CDR3 DNA sequence: TGTGCCAGCAGTTTCCGCGGGACAGGGGTTAAGAGTGAGCATTTCTTC.

V and J are TRBV6-1 and TRBJ1-1; D gene ambiguous. This CDR3 is built from 9 residues. Per germline, CDR1 MNHNS and CDR2 SASEGT. Trimming pared 6 bases from V and 11 bases from J, leaving 7 bases between. The CDR3 sequence is CASSDAAFF. The CDR3 DNA is TGTGCCAGCAGCGACGCCGCTTTCTTT.

The V gene is TRBV11-3, the J gene TRBJ1-2; 9 positions agree with TRBD1. Germline trimming cut 7 bases from V and 6 bases from J; bases unmatched to any gene: 12. The CDR3 covers 15 residues. Germline V lookup: CDR1 SGHNT, CDR2 YENEEA. CDR3 amino acids: CASNSLGTGFNGYTF. The CDR3 DNA follows: TGTGCCAGCAACTCACTCGGGACAGGGTTCAATGGCTACACCTTC. Filled out from reference TRBV11-3 and TRBJ1-2, the complete variable domain reads EAGVVQSPRYKIIEKKQPVAFWCNPISGHNTLYWYLQNLGQGPELLIRYENEEAVDDSQLPKDRFSAERLKGVDSTLKIQPAELGDSAVYLCASNSLGTGFNGYTFGSGTRLTVV.

This clone has just a few counts. V is TRBV2 and J is TRBJ1-2; no definite D call. Trimming stripped 4 bases from V and 4 bases from J, with 10 bases between. The CDR3 is 13 residues long. Looked up from germline, CDR1 is SNHLY and CDR2 is FYNNEI. CDR3 protein: CASSAAAVYGYTF. CDR3 nucleotide sequence: TGTGCCAGCAGTGCAGCGGCAGTCTATGGCTACACCTTC.

The rearrangement joins TRBV20-1 to TRBJ2-1; no definite D call. The CDR3 is 16 amino acids. The ends were cut back, 0 bases at V and 4 bases at J, with 16 bases in the middle. Germline V CDR1 and CDR2: DFQATT, SNEGSKA (reference sequence). The CDR3 spells CSARDSNFPIYNEQFF. The CDR3 nucleotides are TGCAGTGCTAGAGATTCTAACTTCCCTATTTACAATGAGCAGTTCTTC.

This clone has ten or more counts. The chain joins TRBV5-1 to TRBJ2-7; tentatively, D is TRBD1 or TRBD2 (5 bases each). There are 15 residues in the CDR3. From germline, CDR1 is SGHRS and CDR2 YFSETQ. Trimming shortened V by 0 bases and J by 5 bases, and 15 bases separated the two germline ends. This CDR3 reads CASSLVGTPTDEQYF. In nucleotides, the CDR3 is TGCGCCAGCAGCTTGGTTGGGACCCCTACGGACGAGCAGTACTTC.

This clone is termed medium-sized. The sample carries other DNA sequences with the same CDR3. This chain uses TRBV12-3 or TRBV12-4 with TRBJ1-2, with D uncertain. This CDR3 contains 13 residues. V gave up 6 bases and J gave up 0 bases, with 8 bases separating them. This chain's CDR3 is CASSLATNYGYTF. In DNA, the CDR3 is TGTGCCAGCAGCCTGGCCACTAACTATGGCTACACCTTC.

Only a few counts were recorded for this clone. This chain connects TRBV6-1 to TRBJ1-1, with D maybe TRBD1 (5 bases). Trimming removed 2 bases at V and 1 base at J, with 8 bases between. Germline V gives CDR1 MNHNS, CDR2 SASEGT. CDR3 length: 14 amino acids. Here the CDR3 DNA reads TGTGCCAGCAGTGAATCAGGGAAGAACACTGAAGCTTTCTTT. Translating gives CASSESGKNTEAFF.

This clone showed up many times. One end of the junction is discordant with germline, which a read error may explain. V is TRBV7-7 and J is TRBJ2-3; either TRBD1 or TRBD2 may fit D (5 bases each). Germline assignment: CDR1 SSHAT and CDR2 FNYEAQ (reference sequence). CDR3 size: 15 residues. The CDR3 is CASSFSRDLTDTQYF. The CDR3 region has the DNA TGTGCTAGCAGCTTTAGTAGGGACCTCACAGATACGCAGTATTTT.

The chain is built from TRBV11-2 and TRBJ2-7, with 7 bases that match TRBD1. With V trimmed by 5 bases and J by 1 base, 8 bases remained unmatched. Germline CDR1 is SGHAT and CDR2 is FQNNGV. The CDR3 has 15 residues. The CDR3 nucleotides read TGTGCCAGCAGCCTAAACCGACAGGGATCCTACGAGCAGTACTTC. It yields the protein CASSLNRQGSYEQYF.

By its share, this clone is medium-sized (0.01 to 0.1%). V gene TRBV6-2 or TRBV6-3 combines with J gene TRBJ1-2, with 9 bases fitting TRBD1. J lost 4 bases, V lost 4 bases, and 7 bases had no gene match. In germline, CDR1 is MNHEY, CDR2 SVGEGT. The CDR3 is made up of 15 amino acids. The CDR3 coding sequence is TGTGCCAGCAGTTTCGGGGACAGGGATCCCTATGGCTACACCTTC. Its protein product is CASSFGDRDPYGYTF.

This clone was counted at least ten times. The chain joins TRBV13 to TRBJ1-1, with TRBD1 matching 8 bases. This CDR3 spans 15 amino acids. Germline CDR1 and CDR2: PRHDT and FYEKMQ (reference sequence). V shed 5 bases, J shed 1 base, and the junction held 6 bases outside the gene matches. The DNA for the CDR3 is TGTGCCAGCAGCCCTGACAGGGGAACGAACACTGAAGCTTTCTTT. Translating gives CASSPDRGTNTEAFF.

As for this clone: Since the CDR3 does not end with the conserved phenylalanine or tryptophan, this likely comes from a read error. The J gene is TRBJ2-7, the V gene TRBV28; 7 bases fit TRBD2. The CDR3 is made up of 17 amino acids. Germline CDR1 reads MDHEN; CDR2 reads SYDVKM. J was trimmed by 1 base and V by 0 bases; bases with no gene match: 9. The CDR3 is CASSLWAGGTNSYEQYL. The CDR3 DNA follows: TGTGCCAGCAGTTTATGGGCGGGCGGGACTAATTCCTACGAGCAGTACTTA.

This clone was detected ten times or more. V is TRBV6-2 or TRBV6-3 and J is TRBJ2-7; 10 bases map to TRBD2. The CDR3 runs 14 residues. Per the germline V gene, CDR1 is MNHEY and CDR2 is SVGEGT. V shed 7 bases, J shed 5 bases, and the junction held 8 bases outside the gene matches. DNA for the CDR3: TGTGCCAGCACCAAAAGGCTAGCGGGGGACGAGCAGTACTTC. Protein sequence: CASTKRLAGDEQYF.

This clone occurred many times. The J gene is TRBJ1-1, the V gene TRBV7-9; TRBD1 might be the D (6 bases). CDR3 length equals 14 residues. Trimming took off 7 bases at V and 4 bases at J, with 16 bases between the two ends. Per the germline V gene, CDR1 is SEHNR and CDR2 is FQNEAQ (reference sequence). The CDR3 loop reads CASTPGGAITEAFF. The CDR3, as DNA: TGTGCCAGCACCCCGGGGGGGGCCATCACTGAAGCTTTCTTT.

The sample holds many counts of this clone. V and J are TRBV7-3 and TRBJ2-1; TRBD2 agrees at 9 bases. This CDR3 contains 15 residues. Germline loops: CDR1 SGHTA, CDR2 FQGTGA. After removal of 5 bases from V and 5 bases from J, the junction contained 7 bases not matched to a gene. CDR3 protein: CASSASGILNNEQFF. The DNA for the CDR3 is TGTGCCAGCAGCGCTAGCGGGATTCTCAACAATGAGCAGTTCTTC. Full variable domain (rest looked up from reference TRBV7-3 and TRBJ2-1): GAGVSQTPSNKVTEKGKYVELRCDPISGHTALYWYRQSLGQGPEFLIYFQGTGAADDSGLPNDRFFAVRPEGSVSTLKIQRTERGDSAVYLCASSASGILNNEQFFGPGTRLTVL.